Shown below are 17 T cell receptor beta chains from a single sample sequenced in a study of Graves' ophthalmopathy and Graves' hyperthyroidism. Amplification from RNA transcripts yielded the TCR beta CDR3 regions. The workflow started with a first-round RT-PCR run with HTBI primers and then moved on to a second-round multiplex PCR. Via MiXCR, TCRdb re-called the multiplex PCR reads, giving one row per CDR3 protein. Of around 400,000 distinct CDR3 sequences in the sample, about 17% were seen once. The sample comprised peripheral blood. Every receptor here comes from a woman younger than 30 with Graves' ophthalmopathy.

The J gene is TRBJ2-7, the V gene TRBV28; 16 bases align to TRBD2. This CDR3 contains 17 residues. Germline CDR1 MDHEN, CDR2 SYDVKM. Trimming removed 7 bases from V and 3 bases from J; junction bases left unmatched: 9. CDR3 nucleotide sequence: TGTGCCAGCACCGGGACTAGCGGGAGGGGGGGCCTCTACGAGCAGTACTTC. Translated, it gives CASTGTSGRGGLYEQYF.

This clonotype has ten or more counts. The V and J genes are TRBV28 and TRBJ1-5; no clear D gene. In germline, CDR1 is MDHEN, CDR2 SYDVKM. Trimming took 6 bases from V and 2 from J, leaving 11 bases between them. The CDR3 runs to 14 residues. CDR3 nucleotide sequence: TGTGCCAGCAGACAAGACTATGGCAATCAGCCCCAGCATTTT. Its protein product is CASRQDYGNQPQHF.

This clonotype was seen at least ten times. The rearrangement uses TRBV7-9 and TRBJ1-2, with a tentative D call TRBD1 (5 bases). CDR1 and CDR2 (germline): SEHNR, FQNEAQ (reference sequence). This CDR3 has 14 amino acids. Trimming removed 6 bases at V and 10 bases at J, with 21 bases between. The CDR3 loop is CASRILEGRLAYTF. The CDR3 region has the DNA TGTGCCAGCAGGATATTAGAGGGGAGGCTAGCCTACACCTTC.

This clonotype was found many times. The chain has TRBV7-9 and TRBJ1-5; D ambiguous. The germline V gene encodes CDR1 SEHNR and CDR2 FQNEAQ (reference sequence). The CDR3 spans 13 residues. Deletions cut 1 base from V and 5 bases from J, with 6 bases between. The CDR3 bases are TGTGCCAGCAGCTTAGGTCTCTATCAGCCCCAGCATTTT. Translated, it gives CASSLGLYQPQHF.

This clonotype has a count of ten or more. V gene TRBV11-1 combines with J gene TRBJ1-5, with D unclear. Germline assignment: CDR1 SGHAT and CDR2 FQDESV (reference sequence). V gave up 2 bases and J gave up 0 bases, with 20 bases separating them. This CDR3 spans 19 amino acids. Here the CDR3 DNA reads TGTGCCAGCAGCTTACTGAGCAGGCGAACCAGTTATAGCAATCAGCCCCAGCATTTT. As protein: CASSLLSRRTSYSNQPQHF.

The chain uses TRBV20-1 and TRBJ2-7; 14 bases match TRBD2. V gave up 2 bases and J gave up 5 bases; unmatched junction bases: 5. CDR1 is DFQATT, CDR2 SNEGSKA, per germline (reference sequence). CDR3 length: 15 amino acids. The DNA of the CDR3 is TGCAGTGCTAGAAGGACTAGCGGGAGGCGCAACGAGCAGTACTTC. Its translation is CSARRTSGRRNEQYF.

This clonotype came up many times. A read error may produce the germline difference seen at one junction end. This chain links TRBV5-1 with TRBJ2-7, with 12 bases aligning to TRBD1. The CDR3 consists of 15 residues. Germline CDR1 and CDR2: SGHRS and YFSETQ. The CDR3 DNA follows: TGTGCCAGCAGCCAGGGACAGGGGGCATCCTACGAGCAGTACTTC. Protein sequence: CASSQGQGASYEQYF.

This sequence joins TRBV11-2 and TRBJ2-3, with 16 bases fitting TRBD2. Trimming at V came to 5 bases and at J to 2 bases, leaving 10 bases not matched to a gene. Germline V gene data show CDR1 as SGHAT and CDR2 as FQNNGV. This CDR3 is 19 amino acids long. In DNA, the CDR3 is TGTGCCAGCAGCCCAGGGACTAGCGGGGGGGCCGAAACCACAGATACGCAGTATTTT. Translating it yields CASSPGTSGGAETTDTQYF.

This clonotype has ten or more counts. The gene calls are TRBV20-1 and TRBJ1-5; D is ambiguous. The germline gives CDR1 DFQATT, CDR2 SNEGSKA (reference sequence). The V gene lost 4 bases and the J gene lost 3 bases, with 16 bases spanning the gap. The CDR3 runs 15 residues. CDR3 bases: TGCAGTGCTACGCAGGAAGCGAGGGTCAATCAGCCCCAGCATTTT. Translating gives CSATQEARVNQPQHF.

This clonotype occurred many times. The chain's CDR3 is CAISEAGSFNEQFF. The CDR3 DNA reads TGTGCCATCAGTGAGGCGGGCAGCTTCAATGAGCAGTTCTTC. The genes are TRBV10-3 and TRBJ2-1; weak D call: TRBD2 (5 bases). V was clipped by 2 bases and J by 6 bases, with 11 bases between them. Germline-derived CDR1 and CDR2 are ENHRY and SYGVKD. CDR3 length: 14 residues.

V is TRBV5-8 and J is TRBJ2-5; maybe TRBD2 (6 bases). From germline, CDR1 is SGHTS and CDR2 YDEGEE. The length of the CDR3 is 14 residues. V was pared by 1 base and J by 5 bases, with 12 bases between. CDR3 region: CASSLISSVETQYF. Here the CDR3 DNA reads TGTGCCAGCAGCTTGATTTCTAGCGTCGAGACCCAGTACTTC.

The CDR3 region has the DNA TGTGCCACCAGCATCTACACCGGGGAGCTGTTTTTT. It codes for CATSIYTGELFF. The chain couples TRBV24-1 to TRBJ2-2; D is undetermined. The CDR3 spans 12 residues. Germline CDR1 reads KGHDR; CDR2 reads SFDVKD. Deletions cut 7 bases from V and 3 bases from J, with 5 bases between.

This clonotype has at least ten counts. The V call is TRBV28, the J call TRBJ1-1; possibly TRBD1 for D (5 bases). V lost 4 bases to trimming and J lost 7 bases, with 19 bases between them. The CDR3 covers 15 residues. Germline CDR1 is MDHEN and CDR2 is SYDVKM. CDR3 residues: CASSWGSEGTNEAFF. As DNA, the CDR3 is TGTGCCAGCAGTTGGGGGTCAGAGGGGACCAATGAAGCTTTCTTT.

This clonotype came up many times. This chain links TRBV28 with TRBJ1-1; D is uncertain. The CDR3 spans 14 residues. Germline V gene sequence: CDR1 MDHEN, CDR2 SYDVKM. V was clipped by 5 bases and J by 0 bases, with 10 bases between them. The CDR3 protein is CASSPGLMNTEAFF. CDR3 bases: TGTGCCAGCAGTCCCGGCCTAATGAACACTGAAGCTTTCTTT.

This clonotype was seen repeatedly, ten times or more. The chain employs TRBV6-2 or TRBV6-3 and TRBJ2-5; D remains ambiguous. Germline CDR1 reads MNHEY; CDR2 reads SVGEGT. Trimming cost V 6 bases and J 0 bases, with 11 bases left between them. The CDR3 runs 14 residues. CDR3 region: CASRVVGYQETQYF. The DNA of the CDR3 is TGTGCCAGCAGAGTCGTTGGGTACCAAGAGACCCAGTACTTC.

This clonotype has a handful of counts. V is TRBV30 and J is TRBJ2-5, with TRBD2 identical over 9 bases. Looked up from germline, CDR1 is GTSNPN and CDR2 is SVGIG (reference sequence). V was clipped by 5 bases and J by 4 bases; unmatched bases: 8. The CDR3 consists of 14 residues. CDR3 DNA sequence: TGTGCCTGGGGGCCCGCGGGGGGGCGAGAGACCCAGTACTTC. Translated, it gives CAWGPAGGRETQYF.

This clonotype came up many times. V and J are TRBV28 and TRBJ2-7; D remains ambiguous. The germline V gene has CDR1 MDHEN and CDR2 SYDVKM. The CDR3 runs to 15 residues. Trimming removed 3 bases at V and 0 bases at J, with 12 bases between. CDR3 sequence (DNA): TGTGCCAGCAGTTTGGTAACCGGGCCCTCCTACGAGCAGTACTTC. This sequence encodes CASSLVTGPSYEQYF.